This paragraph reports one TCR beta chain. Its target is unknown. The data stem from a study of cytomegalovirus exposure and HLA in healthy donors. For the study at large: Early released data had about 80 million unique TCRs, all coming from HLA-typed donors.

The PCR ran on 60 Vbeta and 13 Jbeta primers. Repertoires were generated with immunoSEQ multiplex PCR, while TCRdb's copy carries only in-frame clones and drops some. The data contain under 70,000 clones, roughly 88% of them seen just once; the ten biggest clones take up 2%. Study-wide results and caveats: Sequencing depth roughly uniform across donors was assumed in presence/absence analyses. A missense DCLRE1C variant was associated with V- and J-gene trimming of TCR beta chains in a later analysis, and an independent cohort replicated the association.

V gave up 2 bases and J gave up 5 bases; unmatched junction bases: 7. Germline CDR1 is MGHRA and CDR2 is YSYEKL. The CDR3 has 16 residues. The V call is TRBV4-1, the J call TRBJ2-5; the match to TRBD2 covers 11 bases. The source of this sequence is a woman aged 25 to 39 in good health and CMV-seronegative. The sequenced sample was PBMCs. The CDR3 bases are TGCGCCAGCAGCCAACACATACTAGCGGGAGTTGAGACCCAGTACTTC. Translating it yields CASSQHILAGVETQYF.